A single sample is the source of the 19 T cell receptor beta chains below, sequenced in a study of blood T cells in healthy people across ages. Sample-barcoded 5' priming and a J-beta primer mix drove a second PCR of about 7 to 12 cycles. From the 5' RACE reads, TCRdb called clonotypes with MiXCR, one entry per CDR3 protein. The table has about 1.4 million distinct CDR3 sequences, around 55% seen once; the top ten hold 5.5% to 8%. Sequencing used blood. These receptors came from a man aged 18 to 35 in good health.

Only a few counts were recorded for this clonotype. The CDR3 coding sequence is TGCAGTGCTAGAGATGAAGCGGGGGGGATGGGTGTACAAGAGACCCAGTACTTC. Its protein product is CSARDEAGGMGVQETQYF. The chain uses TRBV20-1 and TRBJ2-5; TRBD2 aligns across 10 bases. The germline CDR1 and CDR2 sequences are DFQATT and SNEGSKA (reference sequence). J gave up 2 bases and V 0 bases, and 12 bases lay outside the gene matches. The CDR3 runs 18 residues.

The J gene is TRBJ2-1, the V gene TRBV14, with no clear D. Looked up from germline, CDR1 is SGHDN and CDR2 is FVKESK. This CDR3 has 14 residues. V lost 0 bases, J lost 8 bases, and 11 bases lay in between. The CDR3, as DNA: TGTGCCAGCAGCCAAGATTGGGCGTTTGATGAGCAGTTCTTC. It specifies CASSQDWAFDEQFF. The whole variable domain, remainder taken from reference TRBV14 and TRBJ2-1, is EAGVTQFPSHSVIEKGQTVTLRCDPISGHDNLYWYRRVMGKEIKFLLHFVKESKQDESGMPNNRFLAERTGGTYSTLKVQPAELEDSGVYFCASSQDWAFDEQFFGPGTRLTVL.

This clonotype was seen a few times. The chain uses TRBV29-1 and TRBJ2-5, with a possible D match to TRBD2 (5 bases). V lost 4 bases and J 0 bases, leaving 12 bases between the germline ends. CDR1 and CDR2 from the germline V gene are SQVTM and ANQGSEA. The CDR3 is made up of 14 amino acids. The CDR3 bases are TGCAGCGTTGTGGTCGGACTGCACCAAGAGACCCAGTACTTC. Translated, it gives CSVVVGLHQETQYF.

The V and J genes are TRBV4-1 and TRBJ1-4; D not certain. Germline V lookup: CDR1 MGHRA, CDR2 YSYEKL. V lost 4 bases, J lost 8 bases, and 20 bases lay in between. CDR3 length equals 16 residues. In DNA form, the CDR3 reads TGCGCCAGCAGCCGCCTCCCCGTCAGGCCGACCGAAAAACTGTTTTTT. As protein: CASSRLPVRPTEKLFF.

This clonotype was counted only a few times. One junction end disagrees with the germline gene, perhaps due to a read error. The rearrangement joins TRBV5-1 to TRBJ1-1; 7 bases fit TRBD1. There are 14 residues in the CDR3. Looked up from germline, CDR1 is SGHRS and CDR2 is YFSETQ. CDR3 sequence reads: CASSLATGDTEAFF. The CDR3 DNA follows: TGTGCCAGCAGCTTAGCAACAGGGGACACTGAAGCTTTCTTT.

The sample holds a few counts of this clonotype. The chain has TRBV27 and TRBJ2-4; D is tentatively TRBD1 or TRBD2 (6 bases each). V gave up 2 bases and J gave up 0 bases, with 17 bases separating them. The germline gives CDR1 MNHEY, CDR2 SMNVEV (reference sequence). There are 18 residues in the CDR3. The CDR3 bases are TGTGCCAGCAGTTTAGTACCTCCCCGGGGGCTAGCCAAAAACATTCAGTACTTC. Translation gives CASSLVPPRGLAKNIQYF.

V usage is TRBV10-3 and J usage is TRBJ2-3; a weak D match, TRBD1 (6 bases). The CDR3 consists of 13 residues. Germline V gene data show CDR1 as ENHRY and CDR2 as SYGVKD. Between the trimmed V and J ends, which lost 4 bases and 3 bases, there was a span of 8 bases. The CDR3 loop reads CAISAGTTDTQYF. CDR3 bases: TGTGCCATCAGTGCCGGGACAACAGATACGCAGTATTTT.

The rearrangement uses TRBV7-2 and TRBJ1-2, with 10 positions matching TRBD1. The CDR3 consists of 13 residues. V shed 4 bases and J 9 bases; nucleotides not matched to a gene: 5. Germline V gives CDR1 SGHTA, CDR2 FQGNSA. CDR3 in DNA: TGTGCCAGCAGCTGGGGGACAGGGGAGAGCTACACCTTC. Translation gives CASSWGTGESYTF.

The rearrangement joins TRBV18 to TRBJ2-1; 7 bases line up with TRBD1. Germline values: CDR1 KGHSH, CDR2 LQKENI. Trimming at V came to 2 bases and at J to 6 bases, leaving 7 bases not matched to a gene. This CDR3 has 15 amino acids. DNA for the CDR3: TGTGCCAGCTCACCAGGTAGGGGGCAGAGCAATGAGCAGTTCTTC. It encodes CASSPGRGQSNEQFF.

This clonotype was seen more than once but under ten times. The chain has TRBV2 and TRBJ1-1; 7 bases line up with TRBD1. The CDR3 loop spans 14 amino acids. Trimming at V came to 7 bases and at J to 2 bases, leaving 7 bases not matched to a gene. Germline values: CDR1 SNHLY, CDR2 FYNNEI. CDR3 residues: CASIRDSDNTEAFF. The CDR3 DNA is TGTGCCAGCATTCGGGACAGTGATAACACTGAAGCTTTCTTT. Looking up the rest from reference TRBV2 and TRBJ1-1 gives the full variable domain: EPEVTQTPSHQVTQMGQEVILRCVPISNHLYFYWYRQILGQKVEFLVSFYNNEISEKSEIFDDQFSVERPDGSNFTLKIRSTKLEDSAMYFCASIRDSDNTEAFFGQGTRLTVV.

The rearrangement uses TRBV29-1 and TRBJ1-2, with D unclear. Germline V CDR1 and CDR2: SQVTM, ANQGSEA. The V gene lost 4 bases and the J gene lost 1 base, with 7 bases spanning the gap. The CDR3 spans 12 residues. For the CDR3, the DNA is TGCAGCGTTGTTGAGATTAACTATGGCTACACCTTC. It yields the protein CSVVEINYGYTF.

V and J are TRBV12-3 or TRBV12-4 and TRBJ2-1; 8 bases are a match to TRBD2. Trimming cost V 6 bases and J 4 bases; bases outside gene matches: 5. CDR3 length equals 14 residues. This chain's CDR3 is CASSFTSGYNEQFF. CDR3 DNA sequence: TGTGCCAGCAGCTTCACTAGCGGATACAATGAGCAGTTCTTC.

Turning to this clonotype: Mismatch with germline at one junction end may stem from a read error. The DNA of the CDR3 is TGTACCAGCAGTGGTACAGTGGAAGACCAATCCTACGAGCAGTACTTC. Translated: CTSSGTVEDQSYEQYF. This sequence joins TRBV28 and TRBJ2-7; no definite D call. CDR1 and CDR2 from the germline V gene are MDHEN and SYDVKM. CDR3 length: 16 residues.

The V and J genes are TRBV4-1 and TRBJ2-7; D might be TRBD1 (5 bases). This CDR3 has 13 amino acids. Germline-derived CDR1 and CDR2 are MGHRA and YSYEKL. V was pared by 2 bases and J by 5 bases, with 10 bases between. CDR3: CASSQLPRDEQYF. The CDR3 nucleotides read TGCGCCAGCAGCCAATTACCCAGGGACGAGCAGTACTTC.

The V call is TRBV27, the J call TRBJ2-7; D uncertain. The V gene's germline CDR1 is MNHEY and CDR2 SMNVEV (reference sequence). The CDR3 has 12 residues. V lost 10 bases and J 2 bases, leaving 12 bases between the germline ends. The CDR3 DNA is TGTGCCACTTACCGGCAGCCCTACGAGCAGTACTTC. Translating it yields CATYRQPYEQYF.

V is TRBV5-1 and J is TRBJ1-2; D is possibly TRBD1 (6 bases). Germline V gives CDR1 SGHRS, CDR2 YFSETQ. The CDR3 is 14 residues long. V gave up 4 bases and J gave up 7 bases, with 17 bases separating them. The CDR3 bases are TGCGCCAGCAGCGAAATACAGGGAGGCGTTGGCTACACCTTC. Amino acids: CASSEIQGGVGYTF. The complete variable domain, with remaining parts taken from reference TRBV5-1 and TRBJ1-2, reads KAGVTQTPRYLIKTRGQQVTLSCSPISGHRSVSWYQQTPGQGLQFLFEYFSETQRNKGNFPGRFSGRQFSNSRSEMNVSTLELGDSALYLCASSEIQGGVGYTFGSGTRLTVV.

This clonotype was seen a single time. The germline gene is not matched at one end of the junction; a read error may be the cause. This chain uses TRBV27 with TRBJ2-3, with D possibly being TRBD1 (5 bases). This CDR3 is built from 13 residues. Germline V lookup: CDR1 MNHEY, CDR2 SMNVEV (reference sequence). The DNA for the CDR3 is TGTGCCGGCAGTGGTCTCAGGGTAGATACGCAGTATTTT. Its translation is CAGSGLRVDTQYF.

The chain links TRBV6-5 to TRBJ1-4, with D tentatively TRBD1 (5 bases). CDR1 MNHEY and CDR2 SVGAGI come from the germline V gene. The CDR3 runs 15 residues. V lost 0 bases and J 7 bases, leaving 12 bases between the germline ends. The CDR3 DNA reads as TGTGCCAGCAGTTACTCCGGGGCTTTGGGTGAAAAACTGTTTTTT. It yields the protein CASSYSGALGEKLFF.

This chain uses TRBV6-2 or TRBV6-3 with TRBJ2-5; no clear D gene. Judging by the DNA end, TRBJ2-7 fits better; the J call may be wrong. The CDR3 is 13 residues long. Germline assignment: CDR1 MNHEY and CDR2 SVGEGT. CDR3 amino acids: CASSYFGDYEQYF. CDR3 sequence (DNA): TGTGCCAGCAGTTACTTTGGTGACTACGAGCAGTACTTC.